A single sample is the source of the 21 T cell receptor beta chains below, sequenced in a study of OX40 agonist ivuxolimab in advanced cancers. Assay: immunoSEQ multiplex PCR; the TCRdb copy retains only in-frame clones and omits some. The sample holds 82,000 or so clones, around 83% seen once. The sample was CD4+ or CD8+ T cells sorted from blood, taken in a trial of the OX40 agonist ivuxolimab. These TCRs come from an adult with an advanced solid tumor such as melanoma, head and neck, liver or kidney cancer.

The J gene is TRBJ1-4, the V gene TRBV28, with a weak D call TRBD1 (6 bases). Germline values: CDR1 MDHEN, CDR2 SYDVKM. CDR3 length: 14 residues. V was shortened by 6 bases and J by 7 bases, with 15 bases between the two germline ends. The CDR3 sequence: CASRRTGNGEKLFF. The CDR3 coding sequence is TGTGCCAGCAGGCGAACAGGGAATGGTGAAAAACTGTTTTTT.

This chain links TRBV18 with TRBJ2-1; possible D gene TRBD2, 7 bases. Per the germline V gene, CDR1 is KGHSH and CDR2 is LQKENI. Trimming took 4 bases from V and 4 from J, leaving 11 bases between them. The CDR3 runs 14 residues. CDR3 residues: CASSRGGGYNEQFF. The CDR3 DNA sequence: TGTGCCAGCTCACGAGGGGGGGGTTACAATGAGCAGTTCTTC.

The rearrangement links TRBV28 to TRBJ2-2, with 9 positions matching TRBD1. The germline V gene encodes CDR1 MDHEN and CDR2 SYDVKM. The CDR3 covers 19 residues. Trimming cost V 6 bases and J 4 bases; bases outside gene matches: 18. The CDR3 DNA sequence: TGTGCCAGCAGGACACGAACCTCTACAGGGGGCTGGGGCACCGGGGAGCTGTTTTTT. Protein: CASRTRTSTGGWGTGELFF. The full variable domain, completed using reference TRBV28 and TRBJ2-2, is DVKVTQSSRYLVKRTGEKVFLECVQDMDHENMFWYRQDPGLGLRLIYFSYDVKMKEKGDIPEGYSVSREKKERFSLILESASTNQTSMYLCASRTRTSTGGWGTGELFFGEGSRLTVL.

The chain employs TRBV7-9 and TRBJ1-6; no clear D. Per the germline V gene, CDR1 is SEHNR and CDR2 is FQNEAQ (reference sequence). This CDR3 has 17 amino acids. Trimming removed 5 bases at V and 7 bases at J, with 21 bases between. The CDR3: CASSQWTPVAMNSPLHF. The DNA for the CDR3 is TGTGCCAGCAGCCAATGGACCCCAGTAGCTATGAATTCACCCCTCCACTTT.

The chain recombines TRBV5-4 with TRBJ1-4, with D possibly being TRBD1 (5 bases). Trimming took off 4 bases at V and 0 bases at J, with 13 bases between the two ends. From germline, CDR1 is SGHNT and CDR2 YYREEE (reference sequence). The CDR3 is made up of 16 amino acids. In DNA, the CDR3 is TGTGCCAGCAGCAGGGGCGGTTTAACAACTAATGAAAAACTGTTTTTT. It translates to CASSRGGLTTNEKLFF.

The chain uses TRBV9 and TRBJ1-6, with a tentative D call TRBD1 (5 bases). The CDR3 runs to 16 residues. V was clipped by 3 bases and J by 9 bases, with 19 bases between them. Per germline, CDR1 SGDLS and CDR2 YYNGEE. The CDR3 loop is CASSATHGGSGSPLHF. CDR3 nucleotides: TGTGCCAGCAGCGCCACACACGGGGGGTCGGGTTCACCCCTCCACTTT.

This rearrangement joins TRBV5-1 to TRBJ2-3, with a tentative D call TRBD2 (5 bases). The CDR3 spans 16 residues. The germline V gene encodes CDR1 SGHRS and CDR2 YFSETQ. The V gene lost 3 bases and the J gene lost 2 bases, with 16 bases spanning the gap. CDR3 residues: CASSYGVVGPTDTQYF. DNA for the CDR3: TGCGCCAGCAGCTACGGGGTAGTGGGTCCCACAGATACGCAGTATTTT.

The chain has TRBV9 and TRBJ2-7, with TRBD2 identical over 15 bases. J lost 3 bases, V lost 4 bases, and 2 bases had no gene match. Germline V gene data show CDR1 as SGDLS and CDR2 as YYNGEE. There are 15 residues in the CDR3. CDR3 sequence reads: CASSTGLAGGYEQYF. CDR3 nucleotides: TGTGCCAGCAGCACGGGACTAGCGGGGGGCTACGAGCAGTACTTC.

Many counts were recorded for this clone. V usage is TRBV2 and J usage is TRBJ2-2; 7 bases are a match to TRBD1. V lost 6 bases, J lost 4 bases, and 8 bases stayed unmatched. This CDR3 comprises 15 residues. Germline lookup yields CDR1 SNHLY and CDR2 FYNNEI. This CDR3 reads CASRWTGQLTGELFF. CDR3 DNA sequence: TGTGCCAGCAGGTGGACGGGACAGCTCACCGGGGAGCTGTTTTTT.

The rearrangement links TRBV5-1 to TRBJ2-1, with D uncertain. Deletions cut 0 bases from V and 0 bases from J, with 13 bases between. The CDR3 contains 17 residues. Germline lookup yields CDR1 SGHRS and CDR2 YFSETQ. The CDR3 DNA reads as TGCGCCAGCAGCTTGGACGCCCGGATAAGCTCCTACAATGAGCAGTTCTTC. Protein product: CASSLDARISSYNEQFF.

V usage is TRBV5-1 and J usage is TRBJ1-1; 8 nucleotides match TRBD1. Trimming took 4 bases from V and 7 from J; bases not matched to a gene: 9. Germline-derived CDR1 and CDR2 are SGHRS and YFSETQ. This CDR3 is 14 amino acids long. The DNA for the CDR3 is TGCGCCAGCAGCCAGTCAGGGGGCGAGGGTGAAGCTTTCTTT. It specifies CASSQSGGEGEAFF.

The J gene is TRBJ1-5, the V gene TRBV4-2; D remains unclear. This CDR3 has 15 amino acids. The germline gives CDR1 LGHNA, CDR2 YNFKEQ. V lost 1 base and J lost 1, with 8 bases in between. The CDR3 reads CASSQGGLSNQPQHF. CDR3 nucleotide sequence: TGTGCCAGCAGCCAAGGCGGACTGAGCAATCAGCCCCAGCATTTT.

This rearrangement joins TRBV11-2 to TRBJ1-3; D not resolved. The V and J ends lost 0 bases and 5 bases respectively, with 5 bases between them. CDR3 size: 13 residues. Germline V lookup: CDR1 SGHAT, CDR2 FQNNGV. The CDR3 sequence: CASSLEPRNTIYF. CDR3 DNA: TGTGCCAGCAGCTTAGAGCCACGAAACACCATATATTTT. The full variable domain, its missing parts supplied by reference TRBV11-2 and TRBJ1-3, is EAGVAQSPRYKIIEKRQSVAFWCNPISGHATLYWYQQILGQGPKLLIQFQNNGVVDDSQLPKDRFSAERLKGVDSTLKIQPAKLEDSAVYLCASSLEPRNTIYFGEGSWLTVV.

This clone was recorded only once. The chain has TRBV4-2 and TRBJ2-5; 7 bases align to TRBD1. V was clipped by 1 base and J by 3 bases; unmatched bases: 5. The CDR3 loop spans 15 amino acids. Germline CDR1 and CDR2: LGHNA and YNFKEQ. The CDR3 DNA sequence: TGTGCCAGCAGCCAAGCCGCCAGGGGGAAAGAGACCCAGTACTTC. Translation: CASSQAARGKETQYF.

This chain joins TRBV28 and TRBJ2-3, with 7 bases aligning to TRBD1. CDR3 length equals 16 residues. Germline-derived CDR1 and CDR2 are MDHEN and SYDVKM. After removal of 1 base from V and 1 base from J, the junction contained 5 bases not matched to a gene. The CDR3 bases are TGTGCCAGCAGTTTATCTAGGGACAGACGCACAGATACGCAGTATTTT. Protein: CASSLSRDRRTDTQYF.

This clone was counted only a few times. The chain links TRBV9 to TRBJ1-4; possibly TRBD1 for D (5 bases). Germline CDR1 reads SGDLS; CDR2 reads YYNGEE. The CDR3 is made up of 16 amino acids. With 0 bases removed from V and 8 bases from J, the gap between germline ends came to 17 bases. CDR3: CASSVEDNGEGEKLFF. The CDR3, as DNA: TGTGCCAGCAGCGTAGAGGATAACGGGGAGGGGGAAAAACTGTTTTTT.

The chain carries TRBV10-3 and TRBJ2-1; D remains unclear. The CDR3 length is 13 residues. V gave up 0 bases and J gave up 5 bases, with 5 bases separating them. Germline V gene sequence: CDR1 ENHRY, CDR2 SYGVKD. In DNA form, the CDR3 reads TGTGCCATCAGTGAGTCCCCCGACAATGAGCAGTTCTTC. Amino acid sequence: CAISESPDNEQFF.

J is TRBJ1-1 and V is TRBV19, with D possibly being TRBD1 (5 bases). Trimming pared 5 bases from V and 5 bases from J, leaving 15 bases between. CDR1 is LNHDA and CDR2 is SQIVND in the germline V gene (reference sequence). The CDR3 covers 14 residues. The chain's CDR3 is CASSPQGVWTEAFF. Here the CDR3 DNA reads TGTGCCAGTAGTCCGCAGGGAGTATGGACTGAAGCTTTCTTT.

The chain employs TRBV21-1 and TRBJ1-5. TRBV21-1 is assigned pseudogene status. There are 17 residues in the CDR3. As DNA, the CDR3 is TGTGCCAGCAGAGGGGTCCGGGGAGTAATCGGCAATCAGCCCCAGCATTTT. Translated, it gives CASRGVRGVIGNQPQHF.

The V and J genes are TRBV7-3 and TRBJ2-5, with TRBD2 matching 7 bases. In germline, CDR1 is SGHTA, CDR2 FQGTGA. The CDR3 totals 17 residues. V gave up 1 base and J gave up 5 bases; unmatched junction bases: 13. The chain's CDR3 is CASSLSREGLGGETQYF. In DNA, the CDR3 is TGTGCCAGCAGCTTAAGTAGGGAGGGCCTAGGAGGGGAGACCCAGTACTTC.

The CDR3 coding sequence is TGTGCCAGTAGTATTTTTCGGGATTCGGGGGACAGGCTCAATCAGCCCCAGCATTTT. The encoded protein is CASSIFRDSGDRLNQPQHF. V is TRBV19 and J is TRBJ1-5; 8 bases are a match to TRBD1. Germline lookup yields CDR1 LNHDA and CDR2 SQIVND (reference sequence). The CDR3 is 19 residues long. J lost 3 bases, V lost 3 bases, and 16 bases had no gene match. Full variable domain (missing parts from reference TRBV19 and TRBJ1-5): DGGITQSPKYLFRKEGQNVTLSCEQNLNHDAMYWYRQDPGQGLRLIYYSQIVNDFQKGDIAEGYSVSREKKESFPLTVTSAQKNPTAFYLCASSIFRDSGDRLNQPQHFGDGTRLSIL.